One T cell receptor (beta chain) is described in this entry. Its antigen is not identified. These data belong to a study of OX40 agonist ivuxolimab in advanced cancers. Study-level background: Cancers in dose escalation were hepatocellular, melanoma, renal cell and head and neck. Partial response was recorded in three patients: one hepatocellular carcinoma and two cutaneous melanoma cases. Study-level results: At doses 0.1 to 3.0 mg/kg, CD4+ and CD8+ clones expanded. The work left the antigen specificity of expanded peripheral T cells undetermined.

TCRdb's table, derived via immunoSEQ multiplex PCR, lists solely in-frame clones and lacks some. The sample yields around 83,000 clones, approximately 84% seen once. Germline CDR1 LNHNV, CDR2 YYDKDF (reference sequence). V lost 0 bases and J lost 7, with 4 bases in between. The CDR3 runs 12 residues. The rearrangement links TRBV15 to TRBJ1-5; no clear D gene. This receptor was taken from an adult with an advanced solid tumor such as melanoma, head and neck, liver or kidney cancer. This specimen was CD4+ or CD8+ T cells sorted from blood, taken in a trial of the OX40 agonist ivuxolimab. Written as DNA, the CDR3 is TGTGCCACCAGCAGAGATTCCCAGCCCCAGCATTTT. Encoded protein: CATSRDSQPQHF. Drawing the rest from reference TRBV15 and TRBJ1-5, the complete variable domain is DAMVIQNPRYQVTQFGKPVTLSCSQTLNHNVMYWYQQKSSQAPKLLFHYYDKDFNNEADTPDNFQSRRPNTSFCFLDIRSPGLGDTAMYLCATSRDSQPQHFGDGTRLSIL.